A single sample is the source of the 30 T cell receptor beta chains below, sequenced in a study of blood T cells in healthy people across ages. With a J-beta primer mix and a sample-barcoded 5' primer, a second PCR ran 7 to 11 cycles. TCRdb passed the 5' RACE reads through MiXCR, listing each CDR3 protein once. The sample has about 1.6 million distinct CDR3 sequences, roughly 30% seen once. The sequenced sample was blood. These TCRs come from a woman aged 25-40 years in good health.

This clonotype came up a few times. The CDR3 nucleotides are TGTGCCAGCAGCTTAGAGGGCACTAGCGGTATCCCTCTAGGCACAGATACGCAGTATTTT. Translated: CASSLEGTSGIPLGTDTQYF. V usage is TRBV7-9 and J usage is TRBJ2-3; 8 bases line up with TRBD2. V lost 1 base, J lost 1 base, and 16 bases stayed unmatched. The germline gives CDR1 SEHNR, CDR2 FQNEAQ (reference sequence). This CDR3 has 20 amino acids.

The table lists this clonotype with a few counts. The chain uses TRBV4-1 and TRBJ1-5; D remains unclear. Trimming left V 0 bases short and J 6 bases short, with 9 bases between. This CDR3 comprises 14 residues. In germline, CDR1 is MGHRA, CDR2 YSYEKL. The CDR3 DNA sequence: TGCGCCAGCAGCCAAGATAGGGATGTTCAGCCCCAGCATTTT. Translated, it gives CASSQDRDVQPQHF.

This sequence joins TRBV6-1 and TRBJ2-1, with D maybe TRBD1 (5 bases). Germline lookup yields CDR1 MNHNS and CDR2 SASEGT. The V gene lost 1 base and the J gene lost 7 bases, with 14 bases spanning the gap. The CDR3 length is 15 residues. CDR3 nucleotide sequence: TGTGCCAGCAGTGAAGGCAGGGTAGGGAAAAATGAGCAGTTCTTC. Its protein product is CASSEGRVGKNEQFF.

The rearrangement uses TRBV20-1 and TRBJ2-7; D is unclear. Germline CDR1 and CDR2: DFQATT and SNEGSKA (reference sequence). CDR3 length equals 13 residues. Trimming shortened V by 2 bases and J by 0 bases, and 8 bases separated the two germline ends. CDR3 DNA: TGCAGTGCTAGAAGGAGATTCTCCTACGAGCAGTACTTC. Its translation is CSARRRFSYEQYF.

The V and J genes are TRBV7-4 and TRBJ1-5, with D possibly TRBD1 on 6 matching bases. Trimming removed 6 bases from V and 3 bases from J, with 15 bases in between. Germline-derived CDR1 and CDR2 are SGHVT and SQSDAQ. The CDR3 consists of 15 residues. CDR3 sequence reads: CASSSDRCLNQPQHF. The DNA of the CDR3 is TGTGCCAGCAGTTCTGACAGGTGCCTCAATCAGCCCCAGCATTTT.

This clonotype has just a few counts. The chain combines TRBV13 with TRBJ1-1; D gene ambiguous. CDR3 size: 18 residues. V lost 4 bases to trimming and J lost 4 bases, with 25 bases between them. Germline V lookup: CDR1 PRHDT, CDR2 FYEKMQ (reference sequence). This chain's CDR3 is CASSSLALVGSHSTEAFF. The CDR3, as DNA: TGTGCCAGCAGCTCGTTAGCCCTAGTAGGATCCCACAGCACTGAAGCTTTCTTT. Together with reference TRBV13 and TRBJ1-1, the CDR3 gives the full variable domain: AAGVIQSPRHLIKEKRETATLKCYPIPRHDTVYWYQQGPGQDPQFLISFYEKMQSDKGSIPDRFSAQQFSDYHSELNMSSLELGDSALYFCASSSLALVGSHSTEAFFGQGTRLTVV.

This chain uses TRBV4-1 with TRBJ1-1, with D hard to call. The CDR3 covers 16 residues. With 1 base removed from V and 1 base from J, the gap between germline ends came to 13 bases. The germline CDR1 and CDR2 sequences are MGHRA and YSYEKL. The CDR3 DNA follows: TGCGCCAGCAGCCAAGTCGCGGGTGCGGAGAACACTGAAGCTTTCTTT. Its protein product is CASSQVAGAENTEAFF.

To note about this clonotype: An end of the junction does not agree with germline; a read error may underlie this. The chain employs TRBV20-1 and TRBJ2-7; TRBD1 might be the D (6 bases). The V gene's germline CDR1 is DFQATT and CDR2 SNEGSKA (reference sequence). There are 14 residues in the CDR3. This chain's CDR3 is CSTREPGVEYEQYF. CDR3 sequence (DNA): TGCAGTACTAGAGAGCCAGGGGTGGAATACGAGCAGTACTTC.

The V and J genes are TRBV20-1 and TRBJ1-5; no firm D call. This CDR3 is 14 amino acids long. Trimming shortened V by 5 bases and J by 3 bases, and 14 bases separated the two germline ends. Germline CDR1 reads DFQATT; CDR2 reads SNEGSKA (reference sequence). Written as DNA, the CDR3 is TGCAGTGCTTTGCGGGGTGGCGACAATCAGCCCCAGCATTTT. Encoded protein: CSALRGGDNQPQHF.

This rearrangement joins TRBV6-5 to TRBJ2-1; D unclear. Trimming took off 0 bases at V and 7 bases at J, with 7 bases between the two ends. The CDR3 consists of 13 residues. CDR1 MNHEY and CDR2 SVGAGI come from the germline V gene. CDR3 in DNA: TGTGCCAGCAGTTACTCGAACACGAATGAGCAGTTCTTC. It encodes CASSYSNTNEQFF.

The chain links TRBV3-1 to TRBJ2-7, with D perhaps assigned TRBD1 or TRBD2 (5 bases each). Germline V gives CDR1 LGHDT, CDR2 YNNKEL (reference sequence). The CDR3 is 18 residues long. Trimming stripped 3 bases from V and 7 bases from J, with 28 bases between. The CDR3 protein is CASSHLLHGVGAGYEQYF. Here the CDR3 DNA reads TGTGCCAGCAGCCACCTACTTCACGGGGTAGGGGCCGGCTATGAGCAGTACTTC.

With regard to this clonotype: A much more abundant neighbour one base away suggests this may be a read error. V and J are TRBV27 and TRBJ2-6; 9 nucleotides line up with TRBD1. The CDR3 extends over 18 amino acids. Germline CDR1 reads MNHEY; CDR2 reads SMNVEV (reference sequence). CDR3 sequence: CTSRRTGQGIGGANVLTF. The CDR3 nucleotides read TGTACCAGCAGAAGAACGGGACAGGGAATCGGTGGGGCCAACGTCCTGACTTTC.

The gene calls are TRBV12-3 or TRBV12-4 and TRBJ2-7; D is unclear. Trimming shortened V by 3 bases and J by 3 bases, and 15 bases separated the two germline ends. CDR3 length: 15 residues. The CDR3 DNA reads TGTGCCAGCAGTTTCTGGGCAGGCTCTGGCTACGAGCAGTACTTC. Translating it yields CASSFWAGSGYEQYF.

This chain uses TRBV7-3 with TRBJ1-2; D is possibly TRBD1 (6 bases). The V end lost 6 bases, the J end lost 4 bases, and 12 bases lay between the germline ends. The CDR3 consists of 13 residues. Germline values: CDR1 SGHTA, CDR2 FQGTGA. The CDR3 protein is CASSSNRVYGYTF. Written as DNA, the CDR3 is TGTGCCAGCAGTTCTAACAGGGTCTATGGCTACACCTTC. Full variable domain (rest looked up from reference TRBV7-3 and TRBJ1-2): GAGVSQTPSNKVTEKGKYVELRCDPISGHTALYWYRQSLGQGPEFLIYFQGTGAADDSGLPNDRFFAVRPEGSVSTLKIQRTERGDSAVYLCASSSNRVYGYTFGSGTRLTVV.

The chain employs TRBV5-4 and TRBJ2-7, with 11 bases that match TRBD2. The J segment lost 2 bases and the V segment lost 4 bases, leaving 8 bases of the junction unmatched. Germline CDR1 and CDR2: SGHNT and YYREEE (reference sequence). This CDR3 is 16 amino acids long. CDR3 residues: CASSPTSGISAYEQYF. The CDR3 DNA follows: TGTGCCAGCAGCCCGACTAGCGGGATAAGTGCCTACGAGCAGTACTTC.

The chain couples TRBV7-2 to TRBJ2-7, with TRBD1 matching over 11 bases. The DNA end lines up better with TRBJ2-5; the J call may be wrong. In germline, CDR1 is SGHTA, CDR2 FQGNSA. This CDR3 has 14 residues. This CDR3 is CASSRTGGPATQYF. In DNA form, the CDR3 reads TGTGCCAGCAGCCGGACAGGGGGCCCTGCGACCCAGTACTTC.

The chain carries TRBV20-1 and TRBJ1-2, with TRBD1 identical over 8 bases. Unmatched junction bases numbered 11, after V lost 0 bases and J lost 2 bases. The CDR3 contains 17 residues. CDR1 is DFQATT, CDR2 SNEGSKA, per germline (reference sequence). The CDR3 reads CSARDWDRKGVNYGYTF. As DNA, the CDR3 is TGCAGTGCTAGAGATTGGGACAGGAAAGGGGTAAACTATGGCTACACCTTC.

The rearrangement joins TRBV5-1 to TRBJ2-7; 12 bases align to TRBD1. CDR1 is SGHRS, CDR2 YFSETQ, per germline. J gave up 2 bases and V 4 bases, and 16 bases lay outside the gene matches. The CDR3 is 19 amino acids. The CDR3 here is CASSQEGMGQGARTYEQYF. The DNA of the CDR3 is TGCGCCAGCAGCCAAGAGGGTATGGGACAGGGGGCGCGTACCTACGAGCAGTACTTC.

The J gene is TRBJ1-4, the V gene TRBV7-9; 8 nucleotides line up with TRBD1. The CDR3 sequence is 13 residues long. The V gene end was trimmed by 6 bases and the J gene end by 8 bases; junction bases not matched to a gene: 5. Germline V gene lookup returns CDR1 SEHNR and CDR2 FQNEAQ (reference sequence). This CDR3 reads CASRGTGPEKLFF. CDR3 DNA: TGTGCCAGCAGAGGGACAGGACCCGAAAAACTGTTTTTT.

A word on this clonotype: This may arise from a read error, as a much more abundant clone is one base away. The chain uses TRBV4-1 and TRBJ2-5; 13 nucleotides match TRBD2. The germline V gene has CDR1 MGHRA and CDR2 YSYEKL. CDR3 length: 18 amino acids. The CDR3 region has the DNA TGCGCCAGCAGCCAAGATCGACTAGCGGGGGGCCAGGGAGAGACCCGGTACTTC. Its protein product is CASSQDRLAGGQGETRYF.

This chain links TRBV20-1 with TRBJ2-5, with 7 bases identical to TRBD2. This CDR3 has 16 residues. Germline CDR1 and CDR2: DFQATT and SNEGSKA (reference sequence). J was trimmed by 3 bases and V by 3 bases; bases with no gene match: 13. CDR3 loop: CSARILAEVQKETQYF. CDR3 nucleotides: TGCAGTGCTAGGATTCTAGCGGAGGTACAAAAAGAGACCCAGTACTTC.

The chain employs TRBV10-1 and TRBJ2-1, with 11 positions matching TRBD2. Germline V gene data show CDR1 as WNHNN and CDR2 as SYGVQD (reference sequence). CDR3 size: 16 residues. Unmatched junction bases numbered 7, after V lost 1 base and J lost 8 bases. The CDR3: CASSELLAGDVDEQFF. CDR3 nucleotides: TGCGCCAGCAGTGAGTTACTAGCGGGGGATGTCGATGAGCAGTTCTTC.

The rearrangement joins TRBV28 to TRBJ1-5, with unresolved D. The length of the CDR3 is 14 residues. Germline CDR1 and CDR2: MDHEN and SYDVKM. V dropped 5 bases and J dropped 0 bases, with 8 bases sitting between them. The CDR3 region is CASSTVRSNQPQHF. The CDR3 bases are TGTGCCAGCAGTACAGTCCGTAGCAATCAGCCCCAGCATTTT.

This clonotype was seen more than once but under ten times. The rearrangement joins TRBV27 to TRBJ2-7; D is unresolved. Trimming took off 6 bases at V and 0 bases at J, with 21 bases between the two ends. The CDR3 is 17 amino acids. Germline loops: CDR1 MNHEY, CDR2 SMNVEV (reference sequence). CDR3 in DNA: TGTGCCAGCAGCGTAGTGCGCCAAAGGCCCAGCTCCTACGAGCAGTACTTC. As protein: CASSVVRQRPSSYEQYF.

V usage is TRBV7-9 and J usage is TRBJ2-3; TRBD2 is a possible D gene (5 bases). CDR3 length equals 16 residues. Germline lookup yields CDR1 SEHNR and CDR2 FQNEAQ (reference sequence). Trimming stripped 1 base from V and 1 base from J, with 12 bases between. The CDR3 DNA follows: TGTGCCAGCAGCTTAGGGTCCCTTAGCGGCACAGATACGCAGTATTTT. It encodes CASSLGSLSGTDTQYF.

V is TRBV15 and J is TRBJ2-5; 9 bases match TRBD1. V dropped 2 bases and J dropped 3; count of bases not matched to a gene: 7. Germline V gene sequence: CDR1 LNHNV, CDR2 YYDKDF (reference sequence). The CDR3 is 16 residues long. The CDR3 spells CATSRQQGAHKETQYF. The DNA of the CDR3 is TGTGCCACCAGCAGACAACAGGGGGCGCATAAAGAGACCCAGTACTTC.

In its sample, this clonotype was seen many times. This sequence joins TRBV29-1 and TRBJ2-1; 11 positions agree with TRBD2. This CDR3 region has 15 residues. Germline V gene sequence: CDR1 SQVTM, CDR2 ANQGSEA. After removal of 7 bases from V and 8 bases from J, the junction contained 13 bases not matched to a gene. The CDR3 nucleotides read TGCAGCGCGGGTACGGCTAGCGGGAGGACCGATGAGCAGTTCTTC. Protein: CSAGTASGRTDEQFF.

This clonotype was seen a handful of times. The CDR3 loop is CSARDPVRGDTQYF. CDR3 DNA sequence: TGCAGTGCTAGAGATCCCGTGAGGGGGGATACGCAGTATTTT. The V and J genes are TRBV20-1 and TRBJ2-3; D might be TRBD1 (6 bases). V was cut by 0 bases and J by 6 bases, with 13 bases left in between. Germline V gene sequence: CDR1 DFQATT, CDR2 SNEGSKA (reference sequence). This CDR3 has 14 amino acids.

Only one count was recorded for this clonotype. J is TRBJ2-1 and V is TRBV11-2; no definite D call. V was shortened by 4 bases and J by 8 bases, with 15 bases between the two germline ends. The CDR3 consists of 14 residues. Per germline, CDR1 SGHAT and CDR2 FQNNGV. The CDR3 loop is CASSSHLGADEQFF. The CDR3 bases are TGTGCCAGCAGCTCTCACCTCGGTGCCGATGAGCAGTTCTTC.

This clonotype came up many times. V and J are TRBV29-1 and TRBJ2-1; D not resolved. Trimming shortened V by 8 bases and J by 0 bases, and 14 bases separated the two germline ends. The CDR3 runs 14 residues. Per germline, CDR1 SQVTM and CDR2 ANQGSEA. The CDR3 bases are TGCAGCTCCCATGACTGGCGCTCCTACAATGAGCAGTTCTTC. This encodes CSSHDWRSYNEQFF.